The rows below give T cell receptor beta chains drawn from one sample of a study of blood T cell repertoires in COVID-19. Only in-frame clones appear in the TCRdb table, and some are missing; sequencing was by immunoSEQ multiplex PCR. The profile shows about 260,000 clones, approximately 91% of them singletons. The sequencing input was peripheral blood. These TCRs come from a person aged 18 to 35 with COVID-19, enrolled during active disease. CDR3s include the opening cysteine and the closing phenylalanine or tryptophan. Each record gives: D gene, J gene, V gene, clone size, CDR3 protein, CDR3 DNA. The D gene is left open where the match is weak. Clone size is shown for a subset of rows, as once, few, many or a class of expanded clone.

d_gene: TRBD2
j_gene: TRBJ2-1
v_gene: TRBV6-5
abundance: once
CDR3aa: CASTATSGPFNEQFF
CDR3nt: TGTGCCAGCACCGCGACTAGCGGGCCATTCAATGAGCAGTTCTTC

d_gene: TRBD2
j_gene: TRBJ2-2
v_gene: TRBV28
abundance: .
CDR3aa: CASSGLGRYGELFF
CDR3nt: TGTGCCAGCAGTGGACTAGGGAGGTACGGGGAGCTGTTTTTT

d_gene: .
j_gene: TRBJ2-1
v_gene: TRBV27
abundance: .
CDR3aa: CASSLSYAGLQGGNEQFF
CDR3nt: TGTGCCAGCAGTTTATCGTATGCAGGGTTGCAGGGGGGCAATGAGCAGTTCTTC

d_gene: TRBD2
j_gene: TRBJ2-5
v_gene: TRBV3-1/TRBV3-2
abundance: .
CDR3aa: CASSPPGLAGVETQYF
CDR3nt: TGTGCCAGCAGCCCCCCTGGACTAGCGGGAGTAGAGACCCAGTACTTC

d_gene: .
j_gene: TRBJ2-3
v_gene: TRBV9
abundance: .
CDR3aa: CASSYGDTQYF
CDR3nt: TGTGCCAGCAGCTACGGAGATACGCAGTATTTT

d_gene: TRBD1
j_gene: TRBJ2-1
v_gene: TRBV5-1
abundance: .
CDR3aa: CASSLTGTANEQFF
CDR3nt: TGCGCCAGCAGCTTGACCGGGACAGCTAATGAGCAGTTCTTC

d_gene: TRBD1
j_gene: TRBJ1-4
v_gene: TRBV7-8
abundance: .
CDR3aa: CASSLRTGQEKLFF
CDR3nt: TGTGCCAGCAGCTTGCGGACAGGGCAAGAAAAACTGTTTTTT

d_gene: .
j_gene: TRBJ2-1
v_gene: TRBV7-9
abundance: .
CDR3aa: CASSPPTSAVIYNEQFF
CDR3nt: TGTGCCAGCAGCCCACCGACGTCAGCGGTTATATACAATGAGCAGTTCTTC

d_gene: TRBD1
j_gene: TRBJ1-1
v_gene: TRBV3-1/TRBV3-2
abundance: .
CDR3aa: CASSPGDREETEAFF
CDR3nt: TGTGCCAGCAGCCCAGGGGACAGGGAGGAGACTGAAGCTTTCTTT

d_gene: TRBD1
j_gene: TRBJ1-4
v_gene: TRBV27
abundance: .
CDR3aa: CASSPGQGNEKLFF
CDR3nt: TGTGCCAGCAGCCCGGGACAGGGTAATGAAAAACTGTTTTTT